This T cell receptor beta chain was identified in a study of Graves' ophthalmopathy and Graves' hyperthyroidism. This clonotype has a handful of counts. Its antigen is unknown. General study findings and limits: Most expanded clonotypes in thyroid above 0.001 frequency also showed up in blood. Separation of ophthalmopathy from stable hyperthyroidism was achieved by a 13-signature model, at about 89% sensitivity and around 81% specificity.

RNA transcripts yielded amplified TCR beta CDR3 regions. HTBI primers were used in a first-round RT-PCR, which preceded a second-round multiplex PCR. Each CDR3 protein is one row after TCRdb ran MiXCR on the multiplex PCR reads. The sample includes 650,000 to 900,000 distinct CDR3 sequences, around 40% of them seen just once. The CDR3 consists of 15 residues. V lost 5 bases to trimming and J lost 8 bases, with 16 bases between them. Per germline, CDR1 SNHLY and CDR2 FYNNEI. Orbital computed tomography and thyroid ultrasound, along with TRAb, serum thyroxine and clinical symptoms, underpinned diagnosis.

V gene TRBV2 combines with J gene TRBJ1-6; D remains unclear. The receptor was isolated from an adult man with Graves' ophthalmopathy. Source material: peripheral blood. As DNA, the CDR3 is TGTGCCAGCAGTACGGGCTGGGAAAGGCATTCACCCCTCCACTTT. It codes for CASSTGWERHSPLHF.